The entry that follows covers one T cell receptor beta chain sequence. The source of the sample is a study of blood T cell repertoires in COVID-19. Patients of the Seattle cohort, enrolled during active infection, were followed longitudinally. Under the authors' procedure: Reference gene primer amplification in the assay estimated nucleated cell counts. Assay: immunoSEQ multiplex PCR; the TCRdb copy retains only in-frame clones and omits some. From that table come the V and J calls and clone size; the DNA was used to work out D and trimming. The data contain 350,000 to 450,000 clones, around 88% of them seen just once; the ten biggest clones take up roughly 7.1%. This CDR3 spans 14 amino acids. The V gene lost 4 bases and the J gene lost 2 bases, with 8 bases spanning the gap. Germline assignment: CDR1 SGHVS and CDR2 FQNEAQ.

The chain couples TRBV7-8 to TRBJ2-2; maybe TRBD1 (6 bases). The source is a woman aged 55 to 70 with COVID-19, enrolled during active disease. The sequenced sample consisted of peripheral blood. CDR3 sequence (DNA): TGTGCCAGCAGCTCGGGACAAAACACCGGGGAGCTGTTTTTT. Translation gives CASSSGQNTGELFF.